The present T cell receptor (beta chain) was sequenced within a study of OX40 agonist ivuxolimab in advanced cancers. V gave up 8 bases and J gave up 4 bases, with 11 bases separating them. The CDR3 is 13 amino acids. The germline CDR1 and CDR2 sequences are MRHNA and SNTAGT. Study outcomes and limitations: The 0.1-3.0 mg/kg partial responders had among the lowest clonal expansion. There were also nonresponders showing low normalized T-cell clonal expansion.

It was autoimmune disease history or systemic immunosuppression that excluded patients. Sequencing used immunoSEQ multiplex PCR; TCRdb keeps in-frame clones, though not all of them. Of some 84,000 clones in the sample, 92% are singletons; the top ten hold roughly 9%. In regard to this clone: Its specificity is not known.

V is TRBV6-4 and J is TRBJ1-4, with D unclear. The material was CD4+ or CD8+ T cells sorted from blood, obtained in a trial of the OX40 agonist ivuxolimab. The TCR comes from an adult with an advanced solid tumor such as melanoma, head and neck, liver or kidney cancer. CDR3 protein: CASDGRLNEKLFF. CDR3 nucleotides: TGTGCCAGCGACGGCAGGCTTAATGAAAAACTGTTTTTT.